A single sample is the source of the 8 T cell receptor beta chains below, sequenced in a study of cytomegalovirus exposure and HLA in healthy donors. TCRdb keeps only in-frame clones here, not all; method: immunoSEQ multiplex PCR. The top ten hold under 0.85% of the sample, which has about 340,000 clones, 86% seen once. The sample taken for sequencing was PBMCs. All receptors derive from a woman under 30 in good health and CMV-seronegative.

This clone was observed a single time. The chain combines TRBV5-1 with TRBJ2-1, with D maybe TRBD1 (5 bases). CDR1 and CDR2 (germline): SGHRS, YFSETQ. This CDR3 contains 14 residues. V was pared by 6 bases and J by 0 bases, with 10 bases between. DNA of the CDR3: TGCGCCAGCACTGACAGAGCCTCCTACAATGAGCAGTTCTTC. Its translation is CASTDRASYNEQFF.

The rearrangement joins TRBV4-2 to TRBJ2-1, with 9 positions matching TRBD2. V dropped 0 bases and J dropped 13; count of bases not matched to a gene: 10. CDR1 and CDR2 (germline): LGHNA, YNFKEQ. The CDR3 loop spans 15 amino acids. For the CDR3, the DNA is TGTGCCAGCAGCCAAGATCTAGGGGGTAGCGGGGGACAGTTCTTC. Protein: CASSQDLGGSGGQFF.

The table lists this clone with a count of one. V is TRBV6-5 and J is TRBJ2-5; D might be TRBD2 (5 bases). Trimming pared 0 bases from V and 1 base from J, leaving 6 bases between. The CDR3 consists of 14 residues. Germline assignment: CDR1 MNHEY and CDR2 SVGAGI. The CDR3 loop is CASSYSGLQETQYF. In DNA, the CDR3 is TGTGCCAGCAGTTACTCAGGACTCCAAGAGACCCAGTACTTC.

The V call is TRBV6-6, the J call TRBJ1-2; the D is unclear. V was cut by 7 bases and J by 5 bases, with 14 bases left in between. Germline V gives CDR1 MNHNY, CDR2 SVGAGI (reference sequence). The CDR3 runs to 13 residues. CDR3: CASTLEKNYGYTF. DNA of the CDR3: TGTGCCAGCACCCTAGAGAAGAATTATGGCTACACCTTC.

The CDR3 region is CASTTTENTEAFF. CDR3 coding DNA: TGTGCCAGCACGACGACAGAAAACACTGAAGCTTTCTTT. The V call is TRBV6-5, the J call TRBJ1-1; D is possibly TRBD1 (5 bases). V shed 7 bases and J shed 2 bases, with 11 bases lying between them. There are 13 residues in the CDR3. Germline V gene sequence: CDR1 MNHEY, CDR2 SVGAGI.

The chain recombines TRBV5-4 with TRBJ1-2; weak D call: TRBD1 (5 bases). This CDR3 comprises 14 residues. V shed 0 bases and J shed 4 bases, with 10 bases lying between them. CDR1 and CDR2 from the germline V gene are SGHNT and YYREEE (reference sequence). The CDR3 sequence is CASSLGAGIYGYTF. CDR3 bases: TGTGCCAGCAGCTTGGGTGCAGGGATCTATGGCTACACCTTC.

The rearrangement joins TRBV4-2 to TRBJ2-2, with 9 nucleotides matching TRBD2. The J segment lost 6 bases and the V segment lost 4 bases, leaving 6 bases of the junction unmatched. Per the germline V gene, CDR1 is LGHNA and CDR2 is YNFKEQ. CDR3 length: 15 residues. The DNA of the CDR3 is TGTGCCAGCAGCCCCGGGACTAGCTTTTCCGGGGAGCTGTTTTTT. This gives the protein CASSPGTSFSGELFF.

The chain links TRBV28 to TRBJ2-3, with 9 bases matching TRBD2. CDR1 and CDR2 from the germline V gene are MDHEN and SYDVKM. CDR3 length equals 14 residues. V lost 6 bases and J lost 6; bases outside the gene matches: 7. The CDR3 DNA follows: TGTGCCAGCAGGTCCCCAGCGGGAGGTGATACGCAGTATTTT. Translated, it gives CASRSPAGGDTQYF.